This T cell receptor beta chain was sequenced in a study of T cells in Graves' hyperthyroidism and ophthalmopathy. Study overall: Blood from the periphery was taken at initial diagnosis, before any treatment.

It was RNA transcripts that yielded the amplified TCR beta CDR3 regions. First-round RT-PCR of the TCR CDR3 relied on the HTBI primer set. TCRdb ran MiXCR on the multiplex PCR reads and lists one entry per CDR3 protein. The profile covers about 550,000 distinct CDR3 sequences, with less than 25% appearing a single time and around 27% taken by the ten largest. Regarding this clonotype: The antigen is undetermined. Just one base apart from a much larger clone, this may be a read error. The CDR3 carries no conserved terminal phenylalanine or tryptophan, so it likely arises from a read error.

Patients were aged 18 to 65, had disease duration under 2 months, and had newly diagnosed hyperthyroidism. Germline loops: CDR1 SNHLY, CDR2 FYNNEI. The CDR3 consists of 18 residues. Trimming took 6 bases from V and 0 from J, leaving 24 bases between them. General observations from the study: Most clonotypes that expanded in the thyroid above 0.001 also showed up in blood.

What was sequenced was blood. The V call is TRBV2, the J call TRBJ2-7; no definite D call. The TCR comes from a young man with Graves' hyperthyroidism. CDR3 amino acids: CASRGRVRTSTSSYEQYY. CDR3 DNA: TGTGCCAGCAGGGGCAGAGTCAGGACCTCAACGAGCTCCTACGAGCAGTACTAC.